This TCR beta chain was profiled in a study of STAT5B mutations in CD4+ large granular lymphocyte leukemia. The CDR3 is made up of 16 amino acids. Germline-derived CDR1 and CDR2 are SGHDT and YYEEEE. Trimming shortened V by 3 bases and J by 7 bases, and 22 bases separated the two germline ends. Broader study findings: TRBV06-family usage was enriched in top patient clones (8/27) versus controls (2/35).

Either unselected PBMC or bead-purified CD4+, CD4+CD8+, CD57+ or CD56+ cells were sequenced. Remarks on this clone: Its antigen is unknown.

The assay was run at survey level. Original data processing: A productive frequency of 2.59 x 10-5 was the lowest detectable. The method was immunoSEQ multiplex PCR; TCRdb's version includes in-frame clones alone and lacks a portion of them. The V and J calls and clone size were taken over from that table, and D and trimming were inferred from the DNA. The sample carries under 8,500 clones, roughly 91% recorded once. The chain is built from TRBV5-6 and TRBJ1-2, with a possible D match to TRBD1 (5 bases). The sequenced sample consisted of PBMCs. This clonotype was obtained from a woman in her sixties or seventies with CD4+ T-cell large granular lymphocyte leukemia. CDR3 DNA: TGTGCCAGCAGCTCCGATAAGGGACGGAGTCTTTTTGGCTACACCTTC. Translating gives CASSSDKGRSLFGYTF.